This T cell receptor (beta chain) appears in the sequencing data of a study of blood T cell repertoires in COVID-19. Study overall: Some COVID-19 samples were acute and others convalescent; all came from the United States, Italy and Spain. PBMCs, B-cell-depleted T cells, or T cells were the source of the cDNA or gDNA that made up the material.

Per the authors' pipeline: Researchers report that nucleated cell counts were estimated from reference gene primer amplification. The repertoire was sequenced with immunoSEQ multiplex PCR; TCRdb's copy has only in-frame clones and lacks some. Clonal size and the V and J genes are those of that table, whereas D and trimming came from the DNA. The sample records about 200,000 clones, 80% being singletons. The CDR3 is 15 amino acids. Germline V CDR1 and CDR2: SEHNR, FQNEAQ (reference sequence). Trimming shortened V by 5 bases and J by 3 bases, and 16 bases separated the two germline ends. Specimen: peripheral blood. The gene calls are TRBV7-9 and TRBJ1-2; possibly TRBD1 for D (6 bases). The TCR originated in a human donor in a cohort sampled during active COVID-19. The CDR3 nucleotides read TGTGCCAGCAGCAACCCACAGGGATTTGACTATGGCTACACCTTC. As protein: CASSNPQGFDYGYTF.